Listed here are 30 T cell receptor beta chains from one sample, sequenced in a study of beta chain features in type 1 diabetes. The isolated RNA, all of it, was reverse transcribed, so expressed TCRB transcripts were what got sequenced. Only in-frame clones appear in the TCRdb table, and some are missing; sequencing was by immunoSEQ multiplex PCR. The sample carries fewer than 900,000 clones, 15% to 20% recorded once. The sample taken for sequencing was naive CD4+ T cells from blood. The receptors originated from a woman aged 18 to 35 in good health.

This clone occurred a few times. The CDR3 sequence: CASSPRVGALEQYF. For the CDR3, the DNA is TGCGCCAGCAGCCCCCGAGTCGGGGCCCTCGAGCAGTACTTC. The chain combines TRBV4-3 with TRBJ2-7; D is possibly TRBD1 or TRBD2 (5 bases each). Looked up from germline, CDR1 is LGHNA and CDR2 is YSLEER. CDR3 length: 14 residues. V lost 4 bases and J lost 6, with 16 bases in between.

This clone showed up just a few times. The chain carries TRBV29-1 and TRBJ2-3; TRBD2 matches 8 bases. The V and J ends lost 6 bases and 2 bases, in that order; junction bases with no gene match: 7. The CDR3 spans 14 residues. Looked up from germline, CDR1 is SQVTM and CDR2 is ANQGSEA. CDR3 sequence (DNA): TGCAGCGTGCGGGCGGGAGGACCCACAGATACGCAGTATTTT. Protein sequence: CSVRAGGPTDTQYF.

This chain uses TRBV20-1 with TRBJ2-1; D possibly corresponds to TRBD2 (5 bases). The CDR3 runs to 10 residues. Germline values: CDR1 DFQATT, CDR2 SNEGSKA (reference sequence). V lost 4 bases to trimming and J lost 9 bases, with 7 bases between them. The DNA of the CDR3 is TGCAGTGCTATAAGCGGTGAGCAGTTCTTC. Encoded protein: CSAISGEQFF.

This clone has just a few counts. V is TRBV5-1 and J is TRBJ2-5; TRBD1 matches 7 bases. V gave up 3 bases and J gave up 5 bases; unmatched junction bases: 10. Germline V gene sequence: CDR1 SGHRS, CDR2 YFSETQ. This CDR3 region has 15 residues. The CDR3, as DNA: TGCGCCAGCAGCTCCGCCCCAGGGGGACAGGAGACCCAGTACTTC. It translates to CASSSAPGGQETQYF.

The chain employs TRBV11-2 and TRBJ2-7, with TRBD2 matching 13 bases. Germline V CDR1 and CDR2: SGHAT, FQNNGV. J was trimmed by 3 bases and V by 2 bases; bases with no gene match: 7. The CDR3 sequence is 17 residues long. The CDR3 DNA sequence: TGTGCCAGCAGCTTACCCCCTCGGACTAGCGGGAGCTACGAGCAGTACTTC. It yields the protein CASSLPPRTSGSYEQYF.

There are a few counts of this clone. The rearrangement joins TRBV4-3 to TRBJ2-7; 8 nucleotides align to TRBD1. V lost 0 bases to trimming and J lost 2 bases; unmatched junction nucleotides: 6. CDR1 and CDR2 from the germline V gene are LGHNA and YSLEER. The CDR3 length is 16 residues. CDR3 bases: TGCGCCAGCAGCCAAGAAAGATTGGACAGGGCCTACGAGCAGTACTTC. Amino acid sequence: CASSQERLDRAYEQYF.

The CDR3 bases are TGCAGTGCTGTCCGGGGTGAAGCTTTCTTT. Translation: CSAVRGEAFF. The chain uses TRBV20-1 and TRBJ1-1; unclear D gene. This CDR3 is 10 amino acids long. Looked up from germline, CDR1 is DFQATT and CDR2 is SNEGSKA (reference sequence). V lost 5 bases, J lost 7 bases, and 8 bases lay in between.

The chain uses TRBV28 and TRBJ1-4; the match to TRBD1 covers 10 bases. Per germline, CDR1 MDHEN and CDR2 SYDVKM. This CDR3 comprises 18 residues. Germline trimming cut 6 bases from V and 1 base from J; bases unmatched to any gene: 11. The CDR3 region is CASSFRDRGRGTNEKLFF. CDR3 DNA: TGTGCCAGCAGCTTCCGGGACAGGGGTAGAGGAACTAATGAAAAACTGTTTTTT.

The chain is built from TRBV29-1 and TRBJ2-1; D is uncertain. Germline lookup yields CDR1 SQVTM and CDR2 ANQGSEA. V was trimmed by 3 bases and J by 0 bases, leaving 9 bases between them. The CDR3 consists of 14 residues. As DNA, the CDR3 is TGCAGCGTTGACGGGCGTAGCTCCTACAATGAGCAGTTCTTC. Translated: CSVDGRSSYNEQFF.

The chain recombines TRBV28 with TRBJ2-2; D unclear. Germline V gene lookup returns CDR1 MDHEN and CDR2 SYDVKM. The V gene lost 3 bases and the J gene lost 6 bases, with 11 bases spanning the gap. The CDR3 is 14 amino acids. The CDR3 bases are TGTGCCAGCAGTTTCGGGTTTCGGCCCGGGGAGCTGTTTTTT. Protein sequence: CASSFGFRPGELFF.

J is TRBJ2-2 and V is TRBV4-2; D not certain. Germline CDR1 is LGHNA and CDR2 is YNFKEQ. V was shortened by 0 bases and J by 6 bases, with 8 bases between the two germline ends. The CDR3 length is 14 residues. CDR3 in amino acids: CASSQEIDPGELFF. CDR3 nucleotides: TGTGCCAGCAGCCAAGAAATAGATCCCGGGGAGCTGTTTTTT.

This clone was detected only a few times. A read error is possible here, since a much larger clone lies one base away. This same CDR3 is encoded by further DNA sequences in the sample. The V gene is TRBV11-2, the J gene TRBJ2-5; D is ambiguous. This CDR3 comprises 11 residues. Between the trimmed V and J ends, which lost 2 bases and 4 bases, there was a span of 2 bases. CDR1 and CDR2 (germline): SGHAT, FQNNGV. CDR3 in DNA: TGTGCCAGCAGCTTAAGAGAGACCCAGTACTTC. Protein sequence: CASSLRETQYF.

J is TRBJ1-1 and V is TRBV4-2, with D unresolved. The CDR3 covers 13 residues. The germline V gene has CDR1 LGHNA and CDR2 YNFKEQ. V lost 4 bases and J 0 bases, leaving 6 bases between the germline ends. CDR3 sequence (DNA): TGTGCCAGCAGCCCAAAACTGAACACTGAAGCTTTCTTT. It is translated as CASSPKLNTEAFF.

The J gene is TRBJ2-1, the V gene TRBV9, with D perhaps TRBD2 (5 bases). The CDR3 spans 14 residues. Germline CDR1 is SGDLS and CDR2 is YYNGEE. The V end was cut by 0 bases, the J end by 5 bases, with 9 bases between. The CDR3 spells CASSVEQRNNEQFF. As DNA, the CDR3 is TGTGCCAGCAGCGTAGAGCAGCGGAACAATGAGCAGTTCTTC.

V and J are TRBV28 and TRBJ2-1; D is possibly TRBD2 (5 bases). Per germline, CDR1 MDHEN and CDR2 SYDVKM. Trimming pared 2 bases from V and 13 bases from J, leaving 18 bases between. This CDR3 has 14 amino acids. CDR3 residues: CASSLAGSYSTQFF. As DNA, the CDR3 is TGTGCCAGCAGTTTAGCGGGTTCTTACTCGACTCAGTTCTTC.

This clone appeared a few times. At the DNA level, this CDR3 is encoded by other sequences in the same sample as well. The gene calls are TRBV7-2 and TRBJ2-3, with 11 bases identical to TRBD2. From germline, CDR1 is SGHTA and CDR2 FQGNSA. The CDR3 is made up of 14 amino acids. Trimming cost V 3 bases and J 6 bases; bases outside gene matches: 2. CDR3 sequence (DNA): TGTGCCAGCAGCTTTACTAGCGGGAGTGATACGCAGTATTTT. Translation gives CASSFTSGSDTQYF. The full variable domain, rest sourced from reference TRBV7-2 and TRBJ2-3, is GAGVSQSPSNKVTEKGKDVELRCDPISGHTALYWYRQSLGQGLEFLIYFQGNSAPDKSGLPSDRFSAERTGGSVSTLTIQRTQQEDSAVYLCASSFTSGSDTQYFGPGTRLTVL.

The chain uses TRBV6-1 and TRBJ1-3, with unresolved D. V shed 3 bases and J shed 1 base, with 16 bases lying between them. The CDR3 runs 17 residues. In germline, CDR1 is MNHNS, CDR2 SASEGT. The CDR3, as DNA: TGTGCCAGCAGTGAGAGGTTTGGTCGACAATCTGGAAACACCATATATTTT. This translates into CASSERFGRQSGNTIYF.

This clone came up many times. V is TRBV16 and J is TRBJ1-5; D is unresolved. Germline V CDR1 and CDR2: KGHSY, FQNENV. V was cut by 0 bases and J by 6 bases, with 3 bases left in between. CDR3 length: 12 residues. The CDR3 nucleotides are TGTGCCAGCAGCCAATCGGGTCAGCCCCAGCATTTT. Amino acids: CASSQSGQPQHF.

V is TRBV27 and J is TRBJ1-4; no clear D gene. V was shortened by 5 bases and J by 8 bases, with 15 bases between the two germline ends. This CDR3 has 14 amino acids. The V gene's germline CDR1 is MNHEY and CDR2 SMNVEV (reference sequence). The CDR3 sequence is CASSLRVFGEKLFF. CDR3 DNA: TGTGCCAGCAGTCTGAGGGTGTTTGGAGAAAAACTGTTTTTT.

The gene calls are TRBV14 and TRBJ2-7, with unresolved D. Germline values: CDR1 SGHDN, CDR2 FVKESK. The CDR3 extends over 14 amino acids. Trimming took off 2 bases at V and 1 base at J, with 9 bases between the two ends. In DNA form, the CDR3 reads TGTGCCAGCAGCCAAAGCCCACTGTCCTACGAGCAGTACTTC. This sequence encodes CASSQSPLSYEQYF.

The rearrangement joins TRBV6-5 to TRBJ1-5, with D perhaps TRBD1 (5 bases). The CDR3 covers 13 residues. CDR1 is MNHEY and CDR2 is SVGAGI in the germline V gene. Trimming took 4 bases from V and 7 from J, leaving 11 bases between them. CDR3 sequence (DNA): TGTGCCAGCAGTTTGGACAAATCCCAGCCCCAGCATTTT. As protein: CASSLDKSQPQHF.

The V and J genes are TRBV7-2 and TRBJ1-3; D gene uncertain. From germline, CDR1 is SGHTA and CDR2 FQGNSA. The CDR3 is 14 amino acids. The V end was cut by 6 bases, the J end by 7 bases, with 16 bases between. The CDR3 loop is CASRRTAYGNTIYF. CDR3 coding DNA: TGTGCCAGCAGAAGGACGGCATATGGGAACACCATATATTTT.

V gene TRBV5-1 combines with J gene TRBJ2-3, with 7 nucleotides matching TRBD1. The CDR3 runs 14 residues. Trimming took 4 bases from V and 3 from J; bases not matched to a gene: 5. Germline assignment: CDR1 SGHRS and CDR2 YFSETQ. The CDR3 loop is CASSPPTGTDTQYF. In DNA, the CDR3 is TGCGCCAGCAGCCCGCCGACAGGGACAGATACGCAGTATTTT.

This clone has only a few counts. The chain combines TRBV27 with TRBJ1-2; D ambiguous. The CDR3 runs 12 residues. Trimming left V 4 bases short and J 3 bases short, with 6 bases between. Germline V gene data show CDR1 as MNHEY and CDR2 as SMNVEV (reference sequence). This CDR3 is CASSYSDYGYTF. The CDR3 DNA reads as TGTGCCAGCAGTTATTCAGACTATGGCTACACCTTC.

A remark on this clone: The junction and the germline gene differ at one end; a read error may be behind it. The V gene is TRBV28, the J gene TRBJ2-5; D is possibly TRBD1 (7 bases). CDR1 is MDHEN and CDR2 is SYDVKM in the germline V gene. The length of the CDR3 is 14 residues. The CDR3 reads CVSVRGAPGETQYF. The CDR3, as DNA: TGTGTCAGCGTCAGGGGGGCACCGGGGGAGACCCAGTACTTC.

The chain carries TRBV5-1 and TRBJ2-5; 13 nucleotides match TRBD2. The CDR3 contains 16 residues. With 6 bases clipped from V and 4 bases from J, the junction kept 9 bases outside the gene matches. Germline CDR1 reads SGHRS; CDR2 reads YFSETQ. CDR3 coding DNA: TGCGCCAGCACCGCGGGACTAGCGGGACTCCGAGAGACCCAGTACTTC. Its translation is CASTAGLAGLRETQYF.

This rearrangement joins TRBV27 to TRBJ1-5; the D is unclear. V shed 3 bases and J shed 2 bases, with 14 bases lying between them. This CDR3 contains 16 residues. Germline CDR1 reads MNHEY; CDR2 reads SMNVEV (reference sequence). The CDR3 DNA sequence: TGTGCCAGCAGTTTGTTGAGGGAAGTCCGCAATCAGCCCCAGCATTTT. It codes for CASSLLREVRNQPQHF.

The sample holds a few counts of this clone. The rearrangement uses TRBV5-4 and TRBJ1-4, with a possible D match to TRBD1 (5 bases). Trimming cost V 1 base and J 7 bases, with 5 bases left between them. The CDR3 extends over 12 amino acids. Germline V gives CDR1 SGHNT, CDR2 YYREEE (reference sequence). Here the CDR3 DNA reads TGTGCCAGCAGCTTGCAGGGTGAAAAACTGTTTTTT. Translated: CASSLQGEKLFF.

The chain carries TRBV7-9 and TRBJ2-5, with D possibly TRBD2 on 5 matching bases. Trimming cost V 6 bases and J 5 bases, with 13 bases left between them. Germline V gene lookup returns CDR1 SEHNR and CDR2 FQNEAQ (reference sequence). CDR3 length equals 13 residues. CDR3 region: CASRRIARETQYF. Written as DNA, the CDR3 is TGTGCCAGCAGACGGATAGCGCGGGAGACCCAGTACTTC.

This clone was observed a few times. The rearrangement uses TRBV27 and TRBJ2-5; D might be TRBD2 (6 bases). Gene TRBJ2-7 matches the end of the DNA better, so the J call may be wrong. Germline V CDR1 and CDR2: MNHEY, SMNVEV (reference sequence). The CDR3 length is 13 residues. The CDR3 region is CASSGAVSYEQYF. Written as DNA, the CDR3 is TGTGCCAGTAGCGGAGCCGTCTCCTACGAGCAGTACTTC.